This paragraph reports one TCR beta chain. Which antigen it targets is not known. This may be a read error: a much more frequent sequence differs by one nucleotide. The sample's time point label, decoded: persistent/refractory GD, antithyroid drugs over 5 years with positive TRAb. For both TCR sequencing and RNA sequencing, RNA was extracted from PBMCs in TRIzol. The diagnosis of Graves' disease was made according to American Thyroid Association guidelines. The patients came from an endocrinology department in Xi'an, China. Each patient gave around 9.2 milliliters of peripheral blood, collected in an EDTA anticoagulant tube. Ficoll Paque Plus density gradient separation was used to isolate PBMCs, and no further T cell sorting was done. An Agilent 2100 Bioanalyzer and agarose gel were used to check RNA quality, and a NanoDrop 2000 was used to measure RNA concentration. The receptor library was made with multiplex PCR. For sequencing, an Illumina HiSeq 4000 was employed. TCR beta libraries were built with iRepertoire HTBI primers and Arm-PCR amplification of CDR3 regions. PCR products were gel purified before sequencing. As for how the authors treated the data: Across samples, about 64 TRBV and 13 to 15 TRBJ segments were identified and used for gene usage analysis of CDR3 amino acid clonotypes. Filtered high-quality paired reads were merged into contigs using COPE and FqMerger. BLAST was used to align contigs to IMGT TRBV, TRBD and TRBJ reference genes, with CDR3 defined following IMGT. Any clonotype with a frequency above 0.1% was counted as a highly expanded clone. Repertoire diversity was measured by Shannon entropy, and V-J evenness by the Gini coefficient. Public clonotypes were defined as clonotypes shared by more than one individual. TCRdb handled the public reads itself, with Q25 trimming in fastp and clone calling in MiXCR, and kept productive beta chains. When rows share a CDR3 protein, they turn into one entry using the most common DNA and genes. It is TCRdb's table, rather than the study itself, that gives the V and J calls and clone size. This sample gives about 470,000 distinct CDR3 sequences in total; less than 25% of them show up just once. Of the sample, 7% to 10% falls within the top ten clones.

These data originate in a study of regulatory T cells in long-lasting Graves disease (dated by TCRdb to the early 2020s). Context from the whole study: Persistent Graves' disease was defined as antithyroid drug treatment for over 5 years with persistently positive TSH receptor autoantibodies. On average, persistent Graves' disease patients in the clinical cohort had been on antithyroid drugs for around ten years. Persistent Graves' disease patients were compared with newly diagnosed Graves' disease patients by peripheral blood TCR sequencing and RNA sequencing. A total of about 33 samples underwent TCR sequencing, from some 13 patients with persistent Graves' disease and 20 or so patients with newly diagnosed Graves' disease. The study took place in China and was registered as a clinical trial. General study outcomes and caveats: Persistent patients shared more public clonotypes among themselves (around 3,000) than newly diagnosed patients did (over 900). The authors acknowledged the small sample size as a limitation that may reduce accuracy. Compared with newly diagnosed patients, persistent Graves' disease patients had lower TCR Shannon entropy and fewer highly expanded clones, which suggests clonal expansion. Sequencing and analysis were restricted to the TCR beta chain. Peripheral blood alone was examined, since thyroid tissue, which constituted the primary lesion, could not be accessed.

This receptor was taken from a female donor with Graves disease. Here the sequenced sample was peripheral blood mononuclear cells (PBMCs), taken when the disease was refractory, from a patient treated with antithyroid drugs.

The nucleotides are TGTGCCAGCAGTCACCCAGGGAACTATGGCTACACCTTC. Its translation is CASSHPGNYGYTF. The chain links TRBV6-1 with TRBJ1-2; TRBD1 is perhaps the D gene, given 5 matching bases. From its cysteine to its phenylalanine, the CDR3 spans 13 amino acids. The only DNA kept is the CDR3, 39 bases in frame from the first base. According to the germline V gene, CDR1 reads MNHNS and CDR2 reads SASEGT. V is clipped by 5 bases and J by 2 bases, and the sequence between their germline boundaries is 9 bases long.